This TCR beta chain is drawn from a study of T cell changes during pregnancy in multiple sclerosis. Assay: immunoSEQ multiplex PCR; the TCRdb copy retains only in-frame clones and omits some. The data show 40,000 or so clones, 80% to 95% seen once. CDR3 length: 16 amino acids. The V and J ends lost 5 bases and 1 base respectively, with 17 bases between them. Germline values: CDR1 MDHEN, CDR2 SYDVKM. This chain connects TRBV28 to TRBJ1-2; D possibly corresponds to TRBD1 (5 bases). Sequences were derived from CD8+ T cells from peripheral blood mononuclear cells, sampled after pregnancy. The origin of this receptor is a female donor with multiple sclerosis, enrolled in a pregnancy study. The CDR3 sequence: CASSLLGQGYNYGYTF. CDR3 bases: TGTGCCAGCAGTCTGCTCGGGCAGGGATATAACTATGGCTACACCTTC.